This is a list of T cell receptor beta chains from one sample in a study of blood T cell repertoires in COVID-19. The method was immunoSEQ multiplex PCR; TCRdb's version includes in-frame clones alone and lacks a portion of them. The sample contains 250,000 to 400,000 clones, approximately 88% of which appear only once. Material: peripheral blood. The receptors here all came from a woman aged 25 to 45 with COVID-19, enrolled during active disease. CDR3s include the opening cysteine and the closing phenylalanine or tryptophan. Fields, in order: J gene, clone size, D gene, V gene, CDR3 protein, CDR3 DNA. A D gene is named only where the DNA matches it firmly. A clone size is listed for some rows: how often the clone was seen (once, few, many), or a class if it is expanded.

TRBJ1-5 . . TRBV5-1 CASSLAGGGNQPQHF TGCGCCAGCAGCTTGGCGGGGGGTGGCAATCAGCCCCAGCATTTT
TRBJ1-1 . . TRBV4-1 CASSQGSGRVVQRNTEAFF TGCGCCAGCAGCCAGGGGTCCGGCAGGGTCGTTCAACGGAACACTGAAGCTTTCTTT
TRBJ1-2 . . TRBV7-2 CASSLAGRQSNYGYTF TGTGCCAGCAGCTTAGCCGGGCGACAGTCTAACTATGGCTACACCTTC
TRBJ1-2 . . TRBV28 CASSLGNRVVHGYTF TGTGCCAGCAGTTTGGGGAACAGGGTGGTACATGGCTACACCTTC
TRBJ2-5 . . TRBV12-5 CASGLVWGSYETQYF TGTGCTAGTGGTTTGGTATGGGGCAGTTATGAGACCCAGTACTTC
TRBJ1-6 . . TRBV10-3 CAISGGGIYDNSPLHF TGTGCCATCAGTGGGGGGGGGATTTACGATAATTCACCCCTCCACTTT
TRBJ2-1 . . TRBV19 CASSIARGDEQFF TGTGCCAGTAGTATTGCCCGGGGAGATGAGCAGTTCTTC
TRBJ1-5 . . TRBV19 CASSMRDTYQPQHF TGTGCCAGTAGTATGAGGGACACATATCAGCCCCAGCATTTT
TRBJ1-5 . TRBD1 TRBV4-1 CASSRGQGGFQPQHF TGCGCCAGCAGCCGCGGACAGGGAGGTTTTCAGCCCCAGCATTTT
TRBJ1-3 . . TRBV4-2 CASSQDLVRGPSGNTIYF TGTGCCAGCAGCCAAGATCTGGTTAGGGGCCCTTCTGGAAACACCATATATTTT
TRBJ2-7 . . TRBV6-2/TRBV6-3 CASSYRGSTYEQYF TGTGCCAGCAGTTACAGGGGGTCGACCTACGAGCAGTACTTC
TRBJ1-2 . . TRBV24-1 CATSHPEGRYGYTF TGTGCCACCAGCCACCCGGAGGGGCGGTATGGCTACACCTTC
TRBJ1-2 . . TRBV10-3 CAISGTEGFDGYTF TGTGCCATCAGCGGGACGGAGGGTTTCGACGGCTACACCTTC
TRBJ1-2 . TRBD1 TRBV5-1 CASRQTGEANYGYTF TGCGCCAGCAGGCAAACAGGGGAAGCGAACTATGGCTACACCTTC
TRBJ1-3 . . TRBV14 CASSQGVSIGGNTIYF TGTGCCAGCAGCCAAGGTGTTTCTATCGGGGGAAACACCATATATTTT
TRBJ1-5 few . TRBV7-9 CASRRQGPNQPQHF TGTGCCAGCAGGCGCCAGGGGCCTAATCAGCCCCAGCATTTT
TRBJ2-2 . TRBD2 TRBV28 CASSFAGGLLGTGELFF TGTGCCAGCAGTTTTGCGGGGGGCCTTTTGGGCACCGGGGAGCTGTTTTTT
TRBJ2-5 . TRBD2 TRBV19 CASSSLGGAQETQYF TGTGCCAGTAGTTCACTCGGGGGGGCCCAAGAGACCCAGTACTTC
TRBJ1-4 . . TRBV18 CASSPITATNEKLFF TGTGCCAGCTCACCAATTACAGCAACTAATGAAAAACTGTTTTTT
TRBJ1-2 . TRBD1 TRBV5-1 CASSSTGGYSYGYTF TGCGCCAGCAGCTCGACAGGGGGCTATTCCTATGGCTACACCTTC
TRBJ2-7 once . TRBV7-9 CASSPDSSYEQYF TGTGCCAGCAGCCCTGACAGCTCCTACGAGCAGTACTTC
TRBJ1-1 . . TRBV2 CASTREEVTEAFF TGTGCCAGCACCCGAGAGGAGGTTACTGAAGCTTTCTTT
TRBJ1-4 . . TRBV6-5 CASSYSGARNEKLFF TGTGCCAGCAGTTACTCAGGGGCTAGAAATGAAAAACTGTTTTTT
TRBJ2-3 . TRBD2 TRBV10-3 CAISEGLTGGPHTQYF TGTGCCATCAGTGAGGGTCTGACGGGGGGGCCACATACGCAGTATTTT
TRBJ1-4 . . TRBV6-5 CASSYQGGATNEKLFF TGTGCCAGCAGTTATCAGGGTGGAGCAACTAATGAAAAACTGTTTTTT
TRBJ2-5 . TRBD1 TRBV2 CASSKRQGQETQYF TGTGCCAGCAGTAAGAGACAGGGCCAAGAGACCCAGTACTTC
TRBJ1-5 . . TRBV11-2 CASSVGQTNQPQHF TGTGCCAGCAGCGTCGGACAGACAAATCAGCCCCAGCATTTT
TRBJ1-1 . . TRBV6-2/TRBV6-3 CASSYSRGWDTEAFF TGTGCCAGCAGTTACTCAAGAGGGTGGGACACTGAAGCTTTCTTT
TRBJ2-3 once . TRBV11-3 CASSWGRANTQYF TGTGCCAGCAGCTGGGGGCGGGCGAATACGCAGTATTTT
TRBJ1-6 . TRBD1 TRBV7-2 CASSLTGVPSFSPLHF TGTGCCAGCAGTCTGACAGGGGTCCCGTCGTTTTCACCCCTCCACTTT
TRBJ1-2 . . TRBV27 CASSLSQNYGYTF TGTGCCAGCAGTTTATCACAGAACTATGGCTACACCTTC
TRBJ2-3 once . TRBV5-4 CASSSGTDTQYF TGTGCCAGCAGCTCGGGCACAGATACGCAGTATTTT
TRBJ1-2 . . TRBV6-9 CASPYLGRNLGYTF TGTGCCAGTCCTTACCTAGGTAGGAACTTGGGCTACACCTTC
TRBJ1-2 . TRBD1 TRBV12-3/TRBV12-4 CASSFHRGQGYTF TGTGCCAGCAGTTTCCACAGGGGGCAGGGCTACACCTTC
TRBJ1-2 . TRBD1 TRBV6-5 CASNGQGGNYGYTF TGTGCCAGCAATGGACAGGGGGGGAACTATGGCTACACCTTC
TRBJ2-5 . . TRBV1 CTSSQVFVAGGLQETQYF TGCACCAGCAGCCAAGTTTTCGTAGCGGGGGGGTTACAGGAGACCCAGTACTTC
TRBJ2-7 once . TRBV4-2 CASSQEVSLVSYDEQYF TGTGCCAGCAGCCAAGAGGTCTCCCTAGTCTCCTATGACGAGCAGTACTTC
TRBJ2-7 once . TRBV12-3/TRBV12-4 CASSRQPYEQYF TGTGCCAGCAGCAGACAACCCTACGAGCAGTACTTC
TRBJ1-3 . . TRBV11-3 CASSRGPIVAGNTIYF TGTGCCAGCAGCCGCGGGCCGATAGTTGCTGGAAACACCATATATTTT
TRBJ1-2 . . TRBV19 CASSIGGAGDYGYTF TGTGCCAGTAGTATCGGGGGGGCTGGCGACTATGGCTACACCTTC